Presented here are 4 T cell receptor beta chains from one specimen sequenced in a study of post-analysis software for immune sequencing data. General study points: Relative to controls, patients had 4 or 5 TRBV segments at higher frequency, with TRBV5-6, TRBV5-1 and TRBV20-1 among these.

The antigens for these receptors are not known. Unique molecular identifiers had been added to the TCR beta cDNA libraries. MiXCR was run by TCRdb on the PCR reads, yielding one entry per CDR3 protein. The sample lists some 240,000 distinct CDR3 sequences, 35% to 40% occurring once. Material: blood. Receptor source: a girl between 10 and 17 years old with multiple sclerosis.

This clonotype has ten or more counts. CDR3 DNA sequence: TGCGCCAGCAGCCTGACAGGGGGCGACGACTATGGCTACACCTTC. Translating gives CASSLTGGDDYGYTF. This rearrangement joins TRBV5-1 to TRBJ1-2, with TRBD1 matching over 10 bases. Trimming removed 4 bases from V and 3 bases from J; junction bases left unmatched: 6. Germline CDR1 SGHRS, CDR2 YFSETQ. The CDR3 sequence is 15 residues long.

This clonotype has at least ten counts. The rearrangement uses TRBV18 and TRBJ1-1; D is ambiguous. This CDR3 has 16 residues. Trimming took 3 bases from V and 1 from J, leaving 15 bases between them. Germline V lookup: CDR1 KGHSH, CDR2 LQKENI. CDR3 in amino acids: CASSPNPPVANTEAFF. CDR3 nucleotide sequence: TGTGCCAGCTCACCGAATCCTCCCGTAGCGAACACTGAAGCTTTCTTT.

The J gene is TRBJ2-1, the V gene TRBV20-1, with TRBD2 matching 7 bases. The CDR3 loop spans 16 amino acids. V lost 0 bases and J lost 0; bases outside the gene matches: 5. Germline loops: CDR1 DFQATT, CDR2 SNEGSKA (reference sequence). CDR3 loop: CSARDSGSSSYNEQFF. The CDR3 DNA reads as TGCAGTGCTAGAGATAGCGGGTCTAGCTCCTACAATGAGCAGTTCTTC.

In its sample, this clonotype was seen many times. This chain connects TRBV11-2 to TRBJ2-1; D possibly corresponds to TRBD2 (7 bases). V lost 6 bases and J lost 5, with 14 bases in between. The CDR3 spans 14 residues. From germline, CDR1 is SGHAT and CDR2 FQNNGV. CDR3 in DNA: TGTGCCAGCAGTCTCGGGGGGCGCAACAATGAGCAGTTCTTC. This sequence encodes CASSLGGRNNEQFF.